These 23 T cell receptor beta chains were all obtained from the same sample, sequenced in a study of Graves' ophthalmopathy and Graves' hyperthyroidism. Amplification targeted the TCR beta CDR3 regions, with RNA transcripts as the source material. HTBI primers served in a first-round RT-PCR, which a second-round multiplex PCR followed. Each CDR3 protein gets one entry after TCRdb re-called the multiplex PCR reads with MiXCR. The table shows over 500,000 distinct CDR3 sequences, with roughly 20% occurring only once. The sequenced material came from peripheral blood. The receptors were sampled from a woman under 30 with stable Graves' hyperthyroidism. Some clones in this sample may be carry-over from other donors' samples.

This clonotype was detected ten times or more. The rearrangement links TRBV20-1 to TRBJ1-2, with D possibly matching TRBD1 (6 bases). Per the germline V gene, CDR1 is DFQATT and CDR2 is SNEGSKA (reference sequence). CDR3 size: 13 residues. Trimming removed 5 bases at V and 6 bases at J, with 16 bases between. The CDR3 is CSASPGVSDGYTF. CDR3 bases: TGCAGTGCTTCCCCAGGGGTATCCGATGGCTACACCTTC.

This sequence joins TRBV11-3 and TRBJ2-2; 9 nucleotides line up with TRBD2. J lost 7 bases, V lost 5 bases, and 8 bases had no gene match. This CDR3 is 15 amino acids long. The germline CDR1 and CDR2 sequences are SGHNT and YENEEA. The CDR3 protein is CASSPGLAVYGELFF. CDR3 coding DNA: TGTGCCAGCAGCCCGGGACTAGCAGTTTACGGGGAGCTGTTTTTT.

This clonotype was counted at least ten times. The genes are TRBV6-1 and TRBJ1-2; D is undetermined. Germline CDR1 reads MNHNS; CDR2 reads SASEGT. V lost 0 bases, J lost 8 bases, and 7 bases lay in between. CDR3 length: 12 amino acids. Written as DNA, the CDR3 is TGTGCCAGCAGTGAAGCAGGGCAAGGCTACACCTTC. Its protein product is CASSEAGQGYTF.

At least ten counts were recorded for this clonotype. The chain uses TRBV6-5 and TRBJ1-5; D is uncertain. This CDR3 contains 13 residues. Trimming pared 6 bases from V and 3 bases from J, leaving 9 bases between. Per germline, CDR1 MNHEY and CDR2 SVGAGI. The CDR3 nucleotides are TGTGCCAGCAGACGGGATTTCAATCAGCCCCAGCATTTT. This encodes CASRRDFNQPQHF.

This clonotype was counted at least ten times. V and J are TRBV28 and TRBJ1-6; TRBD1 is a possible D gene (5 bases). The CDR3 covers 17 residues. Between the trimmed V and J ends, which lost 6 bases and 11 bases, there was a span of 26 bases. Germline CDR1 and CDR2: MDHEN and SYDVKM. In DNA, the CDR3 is TGTGCCAGCAGCCAAGCCTCCGAGCAGGGCCCACTTCCACCCCTCCACTTT. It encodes CASSQASEQGPLPPLHF.

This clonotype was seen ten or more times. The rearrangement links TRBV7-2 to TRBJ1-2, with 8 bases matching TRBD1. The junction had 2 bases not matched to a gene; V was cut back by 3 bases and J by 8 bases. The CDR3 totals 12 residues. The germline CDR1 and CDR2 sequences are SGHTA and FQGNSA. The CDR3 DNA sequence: TGTGCCAGCAGCTTCAGGGGGCACGGCTACACCTTC. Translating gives CASSFRGHGYTF.

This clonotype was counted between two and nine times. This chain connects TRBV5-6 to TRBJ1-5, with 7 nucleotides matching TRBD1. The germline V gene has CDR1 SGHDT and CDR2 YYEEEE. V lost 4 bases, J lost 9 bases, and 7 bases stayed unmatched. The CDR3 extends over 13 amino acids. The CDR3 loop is CASSGQTGLPQHF. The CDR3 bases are TGTGCCAGCAGCGGACAGACAGGGCTGCCCCAGCATTTT. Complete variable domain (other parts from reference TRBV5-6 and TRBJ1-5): DAGVTQSPTHLIKTRGQQVTLRCSPKSGHDTVSWYQQALGQGPQFIFQYYEEEERQRGNFPDRFSGHQFPNYSSELNVNALLLGDSALYLCASSGQTGLPQHFGDGTRLSIL.

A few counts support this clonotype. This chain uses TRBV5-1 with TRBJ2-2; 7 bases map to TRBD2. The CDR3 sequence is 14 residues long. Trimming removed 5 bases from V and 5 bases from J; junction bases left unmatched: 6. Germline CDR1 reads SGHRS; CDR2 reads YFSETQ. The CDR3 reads CASSPGGKTGELFF. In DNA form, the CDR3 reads TGCGCCAGCAGTCCCGGGGGGAAGACCGGGGAGCTGTTTTTT.

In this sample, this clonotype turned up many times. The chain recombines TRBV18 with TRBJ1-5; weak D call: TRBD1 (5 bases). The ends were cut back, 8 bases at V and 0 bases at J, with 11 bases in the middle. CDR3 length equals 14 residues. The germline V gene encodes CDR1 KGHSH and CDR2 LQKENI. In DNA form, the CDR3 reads TGTGCCAGCAGCCCCAGGGATAGCAATCAGCCCCAGCATTTT. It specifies CASSPRDSNQPQHF.

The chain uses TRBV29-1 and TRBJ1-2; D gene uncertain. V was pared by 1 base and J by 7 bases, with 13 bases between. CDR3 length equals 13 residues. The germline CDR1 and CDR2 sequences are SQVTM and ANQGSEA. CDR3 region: CSVEGRLFFGYTF. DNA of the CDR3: TGCAGCGTTGAAGGCCGGCTATTCTTTGGCTACACCTTC.

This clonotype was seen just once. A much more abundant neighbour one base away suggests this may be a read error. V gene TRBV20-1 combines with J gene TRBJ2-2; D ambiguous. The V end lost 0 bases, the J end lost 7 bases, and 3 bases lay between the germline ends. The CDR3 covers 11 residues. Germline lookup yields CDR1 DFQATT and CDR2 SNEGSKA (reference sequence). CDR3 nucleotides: TGCAGTGCTAGAGATTACGGGGAGCTGTTTTTT. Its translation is CSARDYGELFF.

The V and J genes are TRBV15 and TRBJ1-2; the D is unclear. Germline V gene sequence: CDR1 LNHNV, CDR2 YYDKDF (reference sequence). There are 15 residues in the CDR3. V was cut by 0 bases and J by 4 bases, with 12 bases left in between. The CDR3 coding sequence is TGTGCCACCAGCAGAGATCGAGCCTCCTCCTATGGCTACACCTTC. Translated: CATSRDRASSYGYTF.

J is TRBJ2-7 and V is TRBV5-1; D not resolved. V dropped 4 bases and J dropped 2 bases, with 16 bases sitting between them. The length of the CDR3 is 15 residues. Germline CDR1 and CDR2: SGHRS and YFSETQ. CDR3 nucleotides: TGCGCCAGCAGCCCCGAATTGTTCTCGACCTACGAGCAGTACTTC. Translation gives CASSPELFSTYEQYF.

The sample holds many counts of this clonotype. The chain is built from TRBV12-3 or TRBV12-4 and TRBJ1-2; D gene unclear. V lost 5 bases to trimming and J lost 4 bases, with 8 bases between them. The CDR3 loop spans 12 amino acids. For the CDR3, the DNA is TGTGCCAGCAGTAGCCTCGTCTATGGCTACACCTTC. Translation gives CASSSLVYGYTF.

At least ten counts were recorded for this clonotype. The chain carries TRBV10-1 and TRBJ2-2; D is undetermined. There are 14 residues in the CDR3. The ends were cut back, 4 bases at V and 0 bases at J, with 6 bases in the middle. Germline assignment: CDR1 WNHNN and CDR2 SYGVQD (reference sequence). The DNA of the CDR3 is TGCGCCAGCAGTGGAAGGACGAACACCGGGGAGCTGTTTTTT. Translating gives CASSGRTNTGELFF.

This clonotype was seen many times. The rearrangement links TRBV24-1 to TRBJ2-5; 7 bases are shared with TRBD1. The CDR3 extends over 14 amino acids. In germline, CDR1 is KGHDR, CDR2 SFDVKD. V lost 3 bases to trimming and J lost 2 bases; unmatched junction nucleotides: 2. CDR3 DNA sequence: TGTGCCACCAGTGATCGGGACAGTCAAGAGACCCAGTACTTC. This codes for CATSDRDSQETQYF.

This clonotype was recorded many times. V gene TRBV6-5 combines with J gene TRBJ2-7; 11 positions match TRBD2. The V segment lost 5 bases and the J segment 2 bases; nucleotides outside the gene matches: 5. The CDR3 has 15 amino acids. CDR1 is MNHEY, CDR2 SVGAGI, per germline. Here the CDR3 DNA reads TGTGCCAGCAGTACTAGCGGGGGACCAACCTACGAGCAGTACTTC. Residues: CASSTSGGPTYEQYF.

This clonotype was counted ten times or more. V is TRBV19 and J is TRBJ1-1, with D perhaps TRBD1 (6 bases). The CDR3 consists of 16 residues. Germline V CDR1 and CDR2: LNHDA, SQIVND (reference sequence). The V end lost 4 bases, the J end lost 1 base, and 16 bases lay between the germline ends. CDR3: CASSTIPGTKNTEAFF. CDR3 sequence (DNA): TGTGCCAGTAGTACGATTCCCGGGACAAAGAACACTGAAGCTTTCTTT.

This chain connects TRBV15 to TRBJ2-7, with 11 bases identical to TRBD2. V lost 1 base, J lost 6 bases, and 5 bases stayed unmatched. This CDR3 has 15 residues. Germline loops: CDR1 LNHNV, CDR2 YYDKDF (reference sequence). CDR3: CATSRVLGTSGEQYF. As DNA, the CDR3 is TGTGCCACCAGCAGAGTTTTAGGGACTAGCGGCGAGCAGTACTTC.

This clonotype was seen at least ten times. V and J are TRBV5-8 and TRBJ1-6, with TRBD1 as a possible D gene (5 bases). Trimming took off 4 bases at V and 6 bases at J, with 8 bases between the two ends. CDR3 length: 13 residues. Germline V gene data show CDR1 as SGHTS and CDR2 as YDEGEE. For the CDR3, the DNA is TGTGCCAGCAGCGTCAGGGCTAATTCACCCCTCCACTTT. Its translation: CASSVRANSPLHF.

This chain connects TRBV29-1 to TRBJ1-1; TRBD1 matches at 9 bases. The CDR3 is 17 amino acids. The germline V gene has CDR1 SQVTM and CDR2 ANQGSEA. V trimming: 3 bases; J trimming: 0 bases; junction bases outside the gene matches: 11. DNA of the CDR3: TGCAGCGTTGACCCGGCGACAGGGGGTCTGCTGAACACTGAAGCTTTCTTT. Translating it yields CSVDPATGGLLNTEAFF.

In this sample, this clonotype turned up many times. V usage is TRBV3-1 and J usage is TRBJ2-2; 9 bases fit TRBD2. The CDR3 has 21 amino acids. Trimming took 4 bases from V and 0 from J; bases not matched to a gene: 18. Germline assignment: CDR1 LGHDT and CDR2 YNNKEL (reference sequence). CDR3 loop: CASSPRRIRSRGGSNTGELFF. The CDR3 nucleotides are TGTGCCAGCAGCCCGCGCCGGATTCGGTCGCGGGGGGGTTCGAACACCGGGGAGCTGTTTTTT.

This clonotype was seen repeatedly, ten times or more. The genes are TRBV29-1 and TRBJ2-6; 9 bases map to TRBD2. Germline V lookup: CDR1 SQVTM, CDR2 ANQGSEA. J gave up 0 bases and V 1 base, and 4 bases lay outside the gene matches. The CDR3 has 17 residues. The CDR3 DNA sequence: TGCAGCGTTGAAGCTAGCGGGACAAGCTCTGGGGCCAACGTCCTGACTTTC. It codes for CSVEASGTSSGANVLTF.